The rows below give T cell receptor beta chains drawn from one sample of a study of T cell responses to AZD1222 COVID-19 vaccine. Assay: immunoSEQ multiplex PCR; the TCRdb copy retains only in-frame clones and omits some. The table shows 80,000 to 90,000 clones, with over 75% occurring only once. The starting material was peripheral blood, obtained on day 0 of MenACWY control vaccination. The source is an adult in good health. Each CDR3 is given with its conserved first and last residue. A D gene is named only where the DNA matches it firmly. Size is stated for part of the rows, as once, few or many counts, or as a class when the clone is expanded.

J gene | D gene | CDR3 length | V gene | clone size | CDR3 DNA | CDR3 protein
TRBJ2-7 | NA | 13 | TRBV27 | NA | TGTGCCAGCAGTATCCTAGGAGCATACGAGCAGTACTTC | CASSILGAYEQYF
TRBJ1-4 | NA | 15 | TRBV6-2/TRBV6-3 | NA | TGTGCCAGCAACCCAAGGACCGCGGGGAATGAAAAACTGTTTTTT | CASNPRTAGNEKLFF
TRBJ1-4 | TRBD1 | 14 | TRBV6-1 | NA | TGTGCCAGCAGTTGGACAGGGTCTAATGAAAAACTGTTTTTT | CASSWTGSNEKLFF
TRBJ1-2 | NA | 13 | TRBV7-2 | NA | TGTGCCAGCAGCTTAGGCAGGAACTATGGCTACACCTTC | CASSLGRNYGYTF
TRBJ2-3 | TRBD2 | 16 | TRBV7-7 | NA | TGTGCCAGCAGCCCCGGACTAGCGGGAGGGGCAGATACGCAGTATTTT | CASSPGLAGGADTQYF
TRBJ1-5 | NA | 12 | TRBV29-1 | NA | TGCAGCGTTCTTTTCGGTAGTCAGCCCCAGCATTTT | CSVLFGSQPQHF
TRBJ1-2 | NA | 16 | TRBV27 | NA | TGTGCCAGCAGTTCCTCCATAGGCAGGGCTGGCTATGGCTACACCTTC | CASSSSIGRAGYGYTF
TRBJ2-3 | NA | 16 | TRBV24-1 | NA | TGTGCCACCAGTGAAGACGCCGGGAACTTTCCTAATACGCAGTATTTT | CATSEDAGNFPNTQYF
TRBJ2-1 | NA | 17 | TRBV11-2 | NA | TGTGCCAGCAGCTTAACTCCGGCTAGCACCCCTCAAGGGGAGCAGTTCTTC | CASSLTPASTPQGEQFF
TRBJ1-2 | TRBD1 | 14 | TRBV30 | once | TGTGCCTGGATTCTACAGGGGGCAAACTATGGCTACACCTTC | CAWILQGANYGYTF
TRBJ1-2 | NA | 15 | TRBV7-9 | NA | TGTGCCAGCAGCTTGGGGGGATCGGGAAACTATGGCTACACCTTC | CASSLGGSGNYGYTF
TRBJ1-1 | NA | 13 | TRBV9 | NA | TGTGCCAGCAGCGTAGATGTTAACACTGAAGCTTTCTTT | CASSVDVNTEAFF
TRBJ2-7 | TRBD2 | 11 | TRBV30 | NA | TGTGCCTGGAACCTAGCGGGAGGAAAGTACTTC | CAWNLAGGKYF
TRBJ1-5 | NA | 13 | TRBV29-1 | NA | TGCAGCGTTGGGCGGGATAGCAATCAGCCCCAGCATTTT | CSVGRDSNQPQHF
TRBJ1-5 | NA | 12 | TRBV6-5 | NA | TGTGCCAGCGCTGCGGGAGATCAGCCCCAGCATTTT | CASAAGDQPQHF
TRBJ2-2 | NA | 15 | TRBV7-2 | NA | TGTGCCAGCAGCTTAGGATCCACGGAAACCGGGGAGCTGTTTTTT | CASSLGSTETGELFF
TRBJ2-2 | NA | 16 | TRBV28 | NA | TGTGCCAGCAGTCAAACATCGGGGGCGAACACCGGGGAGCTGTTTTTT | CASSQTSGANTGELFF
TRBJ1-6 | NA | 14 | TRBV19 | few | TGTGCCACGACCGAAGCGGGTTGGAATTCACCCCTCCACTTT | CATTEAGWNSPLHF
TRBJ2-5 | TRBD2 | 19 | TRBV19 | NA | TGTGCCAGTAGTATAGGAAGCGGACTAGCGGGAGGGGCACAAGAGACCCAGTACTTC | CASSIGSGLAGGAQETQYF
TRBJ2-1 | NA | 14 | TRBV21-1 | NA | TGTGCCAGCAGCTTTCGGGACAGAAACAATGAGCAGTTCTTC | CASSFRDRNNEQFF
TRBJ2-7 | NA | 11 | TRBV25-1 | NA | TGTGCCAGCATTTGGGGGTACGAGCAGTACTTC | CASIWGYEQYF
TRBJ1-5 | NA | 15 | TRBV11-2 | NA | TGTGCCAGCAGCTTTAACGGGGGAGGCAATCAGCCCCAGCATTTT | CASSFNGGGNQPQHF
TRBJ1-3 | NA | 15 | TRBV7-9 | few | TGTGCCAGCAGCCCACCGAGAAGGTTAGGAAACACCATATATTTT | CASSPPRRLGNTIYF
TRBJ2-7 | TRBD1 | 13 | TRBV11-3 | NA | TGTGCCAGCAGCGCGCAACAGGGGGACGAGCAGTACTTC | CASSAQQGDEQYF
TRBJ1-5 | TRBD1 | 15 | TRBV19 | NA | TGTGCCAGTAAGGGAGTGACAGGGAGCAATCAGCCCCAGCATTTT | CASKGVTGSNQPQHF
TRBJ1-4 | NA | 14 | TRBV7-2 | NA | TGTGCCAGCAGCTTAGAGCGGGTTGCTGGAAAACTGTTTTTT | CASSLERVAGKLFF
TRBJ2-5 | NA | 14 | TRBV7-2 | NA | TGTGCCAGCAGCTTAGCACCGGGGTTAGAGACCCAGTACTTC | CASSLAPGLETQYF
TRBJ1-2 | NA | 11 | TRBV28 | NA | TGTGCCAGCAGTGGTTCTTGGGGCTACACCTTC | CASSGSWGYTF
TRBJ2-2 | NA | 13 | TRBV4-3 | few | TGCGCCAGCAGCCAAGATTTGGGGGGGGAGCTGTTTTTT | CASSQDLGGELFF
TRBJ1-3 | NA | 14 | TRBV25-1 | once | TGTGCCAGCAGTACCCCGGGTTCTGGAAACACCATATATTTT | CASSTPGSGNTIYF
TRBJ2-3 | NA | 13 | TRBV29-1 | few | TGCAGCGTGGAAGGGGTAGAAGGGGGTACGCAGTATTTT | CSVEGVEGGTQYF
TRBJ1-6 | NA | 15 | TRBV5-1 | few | TGCGCCAGCAGCTTGAGCGGGGACTATAATTCACCCCTCCACTTT | CASSLSGDYNSPLHF
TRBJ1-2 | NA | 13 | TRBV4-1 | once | TGCGCCAGCAGCCAGGGATGGGAGGACAGCCAAACCTTC | CASSQGWEDSQTF
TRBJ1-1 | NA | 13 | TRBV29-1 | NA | TGCAGCGCGACTCCGACTTCGAACACTGAAGCTTTCTTT | CSATPTSNTEAFF
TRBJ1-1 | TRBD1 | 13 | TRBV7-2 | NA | TGTGCCAGCAGCTTCACCGGGACAGGGTTGGCTTTCTTT | CASSFTGTGLAFF
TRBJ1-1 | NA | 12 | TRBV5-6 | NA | TGTGCCAGCCGAATACGCTGGACTGAAGCTTTCTTT | CASRIRWTEAFF
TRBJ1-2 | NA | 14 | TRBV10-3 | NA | TGTGCCATCAGTGAGCAAGTAAGCACCTATGGCTACACCTTC | CAISEQVSTYGYTF
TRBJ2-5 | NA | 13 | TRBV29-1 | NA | TGCAGCGTTGCCTCAGGGGGGGAAGGGACCCAGTACTTC | CSVASGGEGTQYF
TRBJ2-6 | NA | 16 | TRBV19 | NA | TGTGCCAGTAATGGCAGGGCTCTCTCTGGGGCCAACGTCCTGACTTTC | CASNGRALSGANVLTF
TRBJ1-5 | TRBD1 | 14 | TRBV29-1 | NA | TGCAGCGTGGGAACAGGGGCTAACAATCAGCCCCAGCATTTT | CSVGTGANNQPQHF
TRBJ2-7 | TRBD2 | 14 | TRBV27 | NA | TGTGCCAGCAGTTTTGCGGGAGAGACTTACGAGCAGTACTTC | CASSFAGETYEQYF
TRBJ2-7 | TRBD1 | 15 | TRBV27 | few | TGTGCCAGCAGTTTATGGACAGGGGGCAGGGACGAGCAGTACTTC | CASSLWTGGRDEQYF
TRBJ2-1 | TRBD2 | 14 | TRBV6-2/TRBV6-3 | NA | TGTGCCAGCAGTTTCAGCGGGAGTCGCTATGAGCAGTTCTTC | CASSFSGSRYEQFF
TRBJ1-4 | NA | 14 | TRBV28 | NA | TGTGCCAGCAGTTTTCCAGATTATGCGGAAAAACTGTTTTTT | CASSFPDYAEKLFF
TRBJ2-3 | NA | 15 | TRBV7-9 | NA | TGTGCCAGCAGCTTAGGGGGGGTATTCGCAGATACGCAGTATTTT | CASSLGGVFADTQYF
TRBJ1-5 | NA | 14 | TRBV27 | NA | TGTGCCAGCAGTTTACACACAGGCAATCAGCCCCAGCATTTT | CASSLHTGNQPQHF
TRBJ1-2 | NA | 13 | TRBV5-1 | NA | TGCGCCAGCAGCTTGGATCCAGAGTATGGCTACACCTTC | CASSLDPEYGYTF
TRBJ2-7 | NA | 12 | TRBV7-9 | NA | TGTGCCAGCAGTCCATCCCTTAACGAGCAGTACTTC | CASSPSLNEQYF
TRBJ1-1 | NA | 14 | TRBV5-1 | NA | TGCGCCAGCAGCTTGGAAGGTAATGTTTTTGAAGCTTTCTTT | CASSLEGNVFEAFF
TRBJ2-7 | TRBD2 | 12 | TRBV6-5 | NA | TGTGCCAGCAGTTTTTCTAGCGGCCAGCAATACTTC | CASSFSSGQQYF
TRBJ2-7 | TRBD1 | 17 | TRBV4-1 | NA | TGCGCCAGCAGTCGTATTTTCATACAGGGGGCTAGCGACGAGCAGTACTTC | CASSRIFIQGASDEQYF
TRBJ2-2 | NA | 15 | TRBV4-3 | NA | TGCGCCAGCAGCCAAAGAAGCGCGAACACCGGGGAGCTGTTTTTT | CASSQRSANTGELFF
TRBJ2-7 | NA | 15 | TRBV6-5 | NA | TGTGCCAGCAGGGGCATGGTCGGGAACTCCTACGAGCAGTACTTC | CASRGMVGNSYEQYF
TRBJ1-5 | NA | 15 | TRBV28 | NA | TGTGCCAGCAGTCTATCGACGGCAGGGAGACAGCCCCAGCATTTT | CASSLSTAGRQPQHF